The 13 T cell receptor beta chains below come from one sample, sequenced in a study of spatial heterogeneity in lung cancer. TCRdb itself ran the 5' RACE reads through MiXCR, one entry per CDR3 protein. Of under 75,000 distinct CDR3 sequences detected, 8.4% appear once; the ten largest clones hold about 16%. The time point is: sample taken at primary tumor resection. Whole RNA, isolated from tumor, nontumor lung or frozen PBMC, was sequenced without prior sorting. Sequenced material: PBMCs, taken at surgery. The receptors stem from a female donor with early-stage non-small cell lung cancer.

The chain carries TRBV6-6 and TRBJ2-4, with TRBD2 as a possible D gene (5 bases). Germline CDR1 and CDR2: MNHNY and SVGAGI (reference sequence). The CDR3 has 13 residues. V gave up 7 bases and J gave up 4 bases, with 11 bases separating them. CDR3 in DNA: TGTGCCAGCAATAAGGGAGTTAAAAACATTCAGTACTTC. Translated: CASNKGVKNIQYF.

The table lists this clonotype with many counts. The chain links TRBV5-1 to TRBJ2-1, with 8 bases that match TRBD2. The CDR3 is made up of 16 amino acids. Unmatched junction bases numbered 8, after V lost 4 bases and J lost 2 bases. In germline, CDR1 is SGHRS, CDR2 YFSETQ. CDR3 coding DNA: TGCGCCAGCAGCGCTGTAGCGGGGTCCCCCTACAATGAGCAGTTCTTC. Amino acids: CASSAVAGSPYNEQFF. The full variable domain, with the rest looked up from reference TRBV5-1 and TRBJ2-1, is KAGVTQTPRYLIKTRGQQVTLSCSPISGHRSVSWYQQTPGQGLQFLFEYFSETQRNKGNFPGRFSGRQFSNSRSEMNVSTLELGDSALYLCASSAVAGSPYNEQFFGPGTRLTVL.

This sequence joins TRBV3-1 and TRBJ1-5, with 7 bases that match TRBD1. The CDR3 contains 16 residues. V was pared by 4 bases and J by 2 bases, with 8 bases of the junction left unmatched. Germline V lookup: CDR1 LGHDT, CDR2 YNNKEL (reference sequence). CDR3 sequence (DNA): TGTGCCAGCAGCCGCCAGGGGGGCGCCGGCAATCAGCCCCAGCATTTT. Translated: CASSRQGGAGNQPQHF.

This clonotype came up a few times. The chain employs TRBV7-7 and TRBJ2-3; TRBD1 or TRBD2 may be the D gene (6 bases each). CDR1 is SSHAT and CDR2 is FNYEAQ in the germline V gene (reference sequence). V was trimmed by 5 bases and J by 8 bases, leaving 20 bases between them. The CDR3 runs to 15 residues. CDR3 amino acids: CASSRGTPSQSTQYF. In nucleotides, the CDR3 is TGTGCCAGCAGCCGCGGGACACCCAGTCAGTCTACGCAGTATTTT.

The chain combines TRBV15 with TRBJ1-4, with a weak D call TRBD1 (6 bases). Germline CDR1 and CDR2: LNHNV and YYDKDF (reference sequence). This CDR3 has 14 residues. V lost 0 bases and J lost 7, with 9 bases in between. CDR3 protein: CATSRDRGGEKLFF. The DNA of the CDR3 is TGTGCCACCAGCAGAGACAGGGGAGGTGAAAAACTGTTTTTT.

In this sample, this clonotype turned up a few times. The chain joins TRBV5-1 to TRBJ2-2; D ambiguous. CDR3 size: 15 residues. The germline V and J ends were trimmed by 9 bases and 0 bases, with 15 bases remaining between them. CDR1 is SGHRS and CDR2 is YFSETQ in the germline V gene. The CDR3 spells CATAKADSNTGELFF. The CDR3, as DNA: TGCGCCACCGCGAAGGCAGATTCGAACACCGGGGAGCTGTTTTTT.

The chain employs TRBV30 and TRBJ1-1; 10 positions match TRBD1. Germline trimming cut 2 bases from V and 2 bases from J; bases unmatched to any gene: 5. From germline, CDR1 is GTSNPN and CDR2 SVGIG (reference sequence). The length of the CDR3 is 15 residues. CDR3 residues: CAWSHRDRGNTEAFF. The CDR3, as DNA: TGTGCCTGGAGTCACCGGGACAGGGGAAACACTGAAGCTTTCTTT.

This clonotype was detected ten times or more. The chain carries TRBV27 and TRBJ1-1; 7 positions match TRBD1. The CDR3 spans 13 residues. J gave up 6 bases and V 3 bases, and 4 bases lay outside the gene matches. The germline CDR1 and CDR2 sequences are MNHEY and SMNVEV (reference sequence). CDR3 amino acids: CASSLGGGAEAFF. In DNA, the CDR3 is TGTGCCAGCAGTTTGGGAGGGGGCGCTGAAGCTTTCTTT.

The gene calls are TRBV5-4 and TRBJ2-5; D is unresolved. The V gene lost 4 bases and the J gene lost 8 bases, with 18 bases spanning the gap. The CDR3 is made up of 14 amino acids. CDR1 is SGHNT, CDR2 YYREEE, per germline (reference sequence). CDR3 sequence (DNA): TGTGCCAGCAGCATTCTACTGACGGATAACACCCAGTACTTC. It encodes CASSILLTDNTQYF.

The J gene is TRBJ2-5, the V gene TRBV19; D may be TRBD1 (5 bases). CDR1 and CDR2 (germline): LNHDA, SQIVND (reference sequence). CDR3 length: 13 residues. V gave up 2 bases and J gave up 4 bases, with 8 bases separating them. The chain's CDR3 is CASSIQGRETQYF. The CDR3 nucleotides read TGTGCCAGTAGTATACAGGGTAGAGAGACCCAGTACTTC.

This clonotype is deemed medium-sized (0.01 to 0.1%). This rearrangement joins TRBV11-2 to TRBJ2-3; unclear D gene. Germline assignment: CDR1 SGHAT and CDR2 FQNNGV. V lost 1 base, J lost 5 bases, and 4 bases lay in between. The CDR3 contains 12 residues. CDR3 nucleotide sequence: TGTGCCAGCAGCTTAGTGGAAGATACGCAGTATTTT. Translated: CASSLVEDTQYF.

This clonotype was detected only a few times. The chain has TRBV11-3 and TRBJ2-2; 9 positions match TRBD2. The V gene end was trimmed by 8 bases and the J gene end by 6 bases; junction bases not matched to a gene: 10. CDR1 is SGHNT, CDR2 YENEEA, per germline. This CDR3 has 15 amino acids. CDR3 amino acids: CASWTGLAYAGELFF. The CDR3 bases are TGTGCCAGCTGGACGGGACTAGCTTACGCCGGGGAGCTGTTTTTT.

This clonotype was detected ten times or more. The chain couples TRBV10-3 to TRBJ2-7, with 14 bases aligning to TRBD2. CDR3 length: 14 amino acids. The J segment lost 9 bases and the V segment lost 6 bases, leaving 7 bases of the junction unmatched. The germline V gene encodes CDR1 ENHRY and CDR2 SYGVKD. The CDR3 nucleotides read TGTGCCATCAGCGCCCCCGGACTAGCGGGAGGGCAGTACTTC. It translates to CAISAPGLAGGQYF.